The 16 T cell receptor beta chains listed next were all sequenced from one sample in a study of spatial heterogeneity in lung cancer. General study findings and limits: For expanded intratumoral alpha and beta TCRs, counts tracked tumor mutation counts.

TCRdb processed the 5' RACE reads anew with MiXCR; each CDR3 protein has one entry. The table has 13,000 or so distinct CDR3 sequences, approximately 5.5% seen once; the top ten hold about 25%. As for time point: sample taken at primary tumor resection. Antigens for these TCRs are unknown. Sequencing was performed on lung tumor tissue, taken at surgery. These receptors were taken from a male donor with early-stage non-small cell lung cancer.

This clonotype was recorded many times. This beta chain is an unintended read in a library built for alpha chains; its size means little. The CDR3 region is CSATPPSGGYNEQFF. The DNA of the CDR3 is TGCAGTGCTACCCCCCCGAGCGGGGGCTACAATGAGCAGTTCTTC. The genes are TRBV20-1 and TRBJ2-1; 8 bases match TRBD2. There are 15 residues in the CDR3. With V trimmed by 4 bases and J by 3 bases, 8 bases remained unmatched. Germline V lookup: CDR1 DFQATT, CDR2 SNEGSKA (reference sequence).

Regarding this clonotype: As an off-target read in a library built for alpha chains, this beta chain has a frequency of little significance. V and J are TRBV29-1 and TRBJ2-7, with 7 bases identical to TRBD2. The V gene end was trimmed by 6 bases and the J gene end by 2 bases; junction bases not matched to a gene: 10. This CDR3 comprises 14 residues. Per the germline V gene, CDR1 is SQVTM and CDR2 is ANQGSEA. CDR3 amino acids: CSVARRGVTYEQYF. The DNA of the CDR3 is TGCAGCGTCGCGCGTCGGGGGGTAACCTACGAGCAGTACTTC.

This clonotype was observed at least ten times. Being off target in a library aimed at alpha chains, this beta chain has a size of little meaning. V and J are TRBV5-1 and TRBJ2-3; 8 positions match TRBD1. The CDR3 consists of 16 residues. The J segment lost 5 bases and the V segment lost 0 bases, leaving 8 bases of the junction unmatched. Germline V gives CDR1 SGHRS, CDR2 YFSETQ. This CDR3 is CASSLAGGRGQDTQYF. The CDR3 DNA reads TGCGCCAGCAGCTTGGCCGGGGGCAGGGGGCAAGATACGCAGTATTTT.

This clonotype was seen only a few times. This beta chain slipped into a library made for alpha chains as a stray read, so its size is not meaningful. CDR3 sequence reads: CASSQVVTGGDGDEQFF. Written as DNA, the CDR3 is TGCGCCAGCAGCCAAGTCGTGACAGGGGGGGATGGAGATGAGCAGTTCTTC. The chain carries TRBV4-3 and TRBJ2-1; 9 bases fit TRBD1. V was pared by 1 base and J by 8 bases, with 12 bases of the junction left unmatched. The CDR3 contains 17 residues. In germline, CDR1 is LGHNA, CDR2 YSLEER.

By proportion, this clonotype is medium-sized. This beta chain turned up in a library designed for alpha chains; as an off-target read, its abundance says little. The chain combines TRBV10-3 with TRBJ2-2; possibly TRBD1 or TRBD2 for D (5 bases each). CDR3 size: 10 residues. Germline-derived CDR1 and CDR2 are ENHRY and SYGVKD. V gave up 9 bases and J gave up 9 bases, with 8 bases separating them. The chain's CDR3 is CAIGDRELFF. CDR3 sequence (DNA): TGTGCCATAGGGGACCGGGAGCTGTTTTTT.

This clonotype was counted at least ten times. As an off-target read in a library built for alpha chains, this beta chain has a frequency of little significance. This chain connects TRBV7-8 to TRBJ2-3; 13 positions agree with TRBD2. The CDR3 contains 17 residues. The V gene's germline CDR1 is SGHVS and CDR2 FQNEAQ. The V and J ends lost 3 bases and 1 base, in that order; junction bases with no gene match: 4. The CDR3 DNA follows: TGTGCCAGCAGCTTGGCCGGGACTAGCGGGGGCACAGATACGCAGTATTTT. Its translation is CASSLAGTSGGTDTQYF.

The sample holds many counts of this clonotype. This beta chain lies outside the target of a library built for alpha chains; its clone size means little. The CDR3 nucleotides read TGTGCCAGCAGCCAAGCTCGACTAGCGGGGATCACCCAGTACTTC. Protein sequence: CASSQARLAGITQYF. The chain is built from TRBV4-2 and TRBJ2-5; 11 bases agree with TRBD2. The V and J ends lost 1 base and 8 bases, in that order; junction bases with no gene match: 6. Germline CDR1 LGHNA, CDR2 YNFKEQ. This CDR3 comprises 15 residues.

This clonotype was seen more than once but under ten times. With the library built for alpha chains, this beta chain is off target and its frequency is not meaningful. The genes are TRBV7-2 and TRBJ2-5, with 11 bases aligning to TRBD2. The trim removed 2 bases at V and 2 bases at J, leaving 10 bases unmatched. This CDR3 spans 18 amino acids. CDR1 and CDR2 (germline): SGHTA, FQGNSA. This CDR3 reads CASSLPPGTSGLQETQYF. As DNA, the CDR3 is TGTGCCAGCAGCTTACCCCCCGGGACTAGCGGTCTACAAGAGACCCAGTACTTC.

This clonotype was seen at least ten times. This beta chain represents an off-target read in a library built for alpha chains; its size is of limited meaning. This rearrangement joins TRBV14 to TRBJ1-5, with D maybe TRBD1 (5 bases). V was pared by 5 bases and J by 4 bases, with 21 bases between. Germline CDR1 is SGHDN and CDR2 is FVKESK. The CDR3 has 17 amino acids. The CDR3 sequence: CASSIPAVRGFNQPQHF. CDR3 DNA sequence: TGTGCCAGCAGCATCCCCGCGGTGAGGGGCTTTAATCAGCCCCAGCATTTT.

This clonotype was picked up many times. The library was built for alpha chains, so this beta chain is an off-target read and its size means little. This rearrangement joins TRBV20-1 to TRBJ1-4, with D maybe TRBD1 (5 bases). The V gene's germline CDR1 is DFQATT and CDR2 SNEGSKA (reference sequence). V lost 6 bases and J 5 bases, leaving 7 bases between the germline ends. This CDR3 spans 11 amino acids. The CDR3 DNA reads TGCAGTGCCGCAGGGAATGAAAAACTGTTTTTT. Translation gives CSAAGNEKLFF.

This clonotype was recorded at least ten times. Being off target in a library aimed at alpha chains, this beta chain has a size of little meaning. The gene calls are TRBV23-1 and TRBJ1-6; D remains unclear. TRBV23-1 is labeled an ORF, and its function is uncertain. This CDR3 has 9 amino acids. Between the trimmed V and J ends, which lost 7 bases and 11 bases, there was a span of 3 bases. CDR3: CASKAPLHF. DNA of the CDR3: TGCGCCAGCAAGGCACCCCTCCACTTT.

This clonotype was picked up many times. In a library made to pick up alpha chains, this beta chain is a stray read with a size that means little. The chain couples TRBV7-9 to TRBJ2-4; a weak D match, TRBD2 (6 bases). The ends were cut back, 1 base at V and 3 bases at J, with 19 bases in the middle. The V gene's germline CDR1 is SEHNR and CDR2 FQNEAQ (reference sequence). The CDR3 covers 18 residues. The CDR3 sequence is CASSLGRVQASSKNIQYF. The CDR3 DNA sequence: TGTGCCAGCAGCTTAGGGAGGGTCCAGGCTTCTAGCAAAAACATTCAGTACTTC.

Remarks on this clonotype: A clone one base away is much larger, so this may be a read error. The size of this beta chain means little, since it is a stray read in a library made for alpha chains. The chain carries TRBV11-2 and TRBJ1-4; the D is unclear. This CDR3 comprises 14 residues. Germline CDR1 and CDR2: SGHAT and FQNNGV. The CDR3 DNA follows: TGTGTCAGCACTGTCGGTGCAACTAATGAAAAACTGTTTTTT. This codes for CVSTVGATNEKLFF.

This clonotype was detected many times. This beta chain is a stray sequence in a library constructed for alpha chains; its clone size is not meaningful. The CDR3 loop is CASSLEGGRSYEQYF. In DNA, the CDR3 is TGTGCCAGCAGCTTAGAAGGAGGGAGGTCCTACGAGCAGTACTTC. The V gene is TRBV5-5, the J gene TRBJ2-7; D is possibly TRBD2 (6 bases). V was cut by 2 bases and J by 1 base, with 13 bases left in between. Germline CDR1 SGHKS, CDR2 YYEKEE (reference sequence). The CDR3 loop spans 15 amino acids. The full variable domain, with the rest looked up from reference TRBV5-5 and TRBJ2-7, is DAGVTQSPTHLIKTRGQQVTLRCSPISGHKSVSWYQQVLGQGPQFIFQYYEKEERGRGNFPDRFSARQFPNYSSELNVNALLLGDSALYLCASSLEGGRSYEQYFGPGTRLTVT.

This clonotype came up many times. A library made for alpha chains picked up this beta chain off target, so its size means little. The CDR3: CASSPGHANTGELFF. CDR3 bases: TGCGCCAGCAGCCCCGGACACGCGAACACCGGGGAGCTGTTTTTT. V usage is TRBV5-1 and J usage is TRBJ2-2; TRBD1 might be the D (5 bases). Germline V gene data show CDR1 as SGHRS and CDR2 as YFSETQ. Trimming took off 4 bases at V and 0 bases at J, with 10 bases between the two ends. The CDR3 is made up of 15 amino acids.

With respect to this clonotype: This beta chain represents an off-target read in a library built for alpha chains; its size is of limited meaning. The CDR3 is CSARDARGGDTQYF. The CDR3 DNA sequence: TGCAGTGCTAGAGATGCGCGGGGGGGAGATACGCAGTATTTT. The V call is TRBV20-1, the J call TRBJ2-3; TRBD2 matches 9 bases. CDR3 length: 14 amino acids. Germline loops: CDR1 DFQATT, CDR2 SNEGSKA (reference sequence). V was clipped by 0 bases and J by 5 bases; unmatched bases: 3.